Below, one T cell receptor (beta chain) is given with its context. What it binds is unknown. This record comes from a study of cytomegalovirus exposure and HLA in healthy donors. CDR1 and CDR2 (germline): MNHEY, SVGAGI. The ends were cut back, 5 bases at V and 4 bases at J, with 3 bases in the middle. The CDR3 totals 12 residues. PCR used 60 Vbeta primers and 13 Jbeta primers. Clones were read by immunoSEQ multiplex PCR, and TCRdb kept only the in-frame ones, dropping some. The sample has 100,000 to 120,000 clones, around 77% seen once. Study-level results: Most subjects' HLA-A and HLA-B alleles were reportedly predicted from TCR beta sequences. Cytomegalovirus status was reportedly diagnosed by the classifier with high sensitivity and specificity. What was likely a sequencing artifact was a cluster of highly shared sequence variants.

The genes are TRBV6-5 and TRBJ1-6; no firm D call. This clonotype originated in a woman aged 35 to 49 in good health and CMV-seropositive. The sample comprised PBMCs. DNA for the CDR3: TGTGCCAGCAGTACTTATAATTCACCCCTCCACTTT. Its translation is CASSTYNSPLHF.